The subject of this entry is one TCR beta chain. This CDR3 contains 16 residues. Per the germline V gene, CDR1 is LGHNA and CDR2 is YSLEER. Trimming removed 1 base from V and 6 bases from J, with 15 bases in between. In the source study's methods: Amplified reference gene primers provided the basis for estimating nucleated cell counts. The repertoire was sequenced with immunoSEQ multiplex PCR; TCRdb's copy has only in-frame clones and lacks some. V, J and clone size were drawn from that table, and D and trimming were deduced from the DNA. This table has some 270,000 clones, around 81% appearing once. This record comes from a study of blood T cell repertoires in COVID-19. Study summary: COVID-19 samples, acute and convalescent, were from the United States, Italy and Spain.

The sequence was collected from an older person with COVID-19, enrolled during active disease. The chain recombines TRBV4-3 with TRBJ1-4; D unclear. The sequenced sample was peripheral blood. This chain's CDR3 is CASSQGEEGWDEKLFF. Written as DNA, the CDR3 is TGCGCCAGCAGCCAAGGGGAGGAGGGCTGGGATGAAAAACTGTTTTTT.